This T cell receptor (beta chain) stems from a study of blood T cell repertoires in COVID-19. Study-level information: Acute and convalescent COVID-19 specimens originated in the United States, Italy and Spain.

The ends were cut back, 5 bases at V and 0 bases at J, with 11 bases in the middle. The CDR3 extends over 15 amino acids. Germline assignment: CDR1 MDHEN and CDR2 SYDVKM. TCRdb keeps only in-frame clones here, not all; method: immunoSEQ multiplex PCR. This table holds 150,000 to 200,000 clones, 75% to 90% found once. The receptor comes from a man aged 65-85 years with active or convalescent COVID-19. The sequencing input was peripheral blood. The chain carries TRBV28 and TRBJ1-5; tentatively, D is TRBD1 (6 bases). CDR3 coding DNA: TGTGCCAGCAGTCGATACAGGGATAGCAATCAGCCCCAGCATTTT. It yields the protein CASSRYRDSNQPQHF.